These T cell receptor beta chains were read from a single sample in a study of cytomegalovirus exposure and HLA in healthy donors. Profiled with immunoSEQ multiplex PCR; TCRdb holds only in-frame clones, not every one. The sample lists some 200,000 clones; around 80% were seen once. The specimen sequenced was PBMCs. The receptor set was obtained from a woman in her twenties or thirties in good health and CMV-seropositive. The CDR3 runs from the conserved cysteine through the conserved F or W. Each record gives: V gene, CDR3 protein.

V gene: TRBV5-6
CDR3 protein: CASSLRSNQPQHF

V gene: TRBV28
CDR3 protein: CASSAGRNTEAFF

V gene: TRBV28
CDR3 protein: CASSLRQGNIYEQYF

V gene: TRBV6-6
CDR3 protein: CASSPVRGSYEQYF

V gene: TRBV7-6
CDR3 protein: CASSFPTGGADTQYF

V gene: TRBV19
CDR3 protein: CASSIRRNGNTIYF

V gene: TRBV27
CDR3 protein: CATKWANYANTGELFF

V gene: TRBV2
CDR3 protein: CASSYFSTEAFF

V gene: TRBV11-3
CDR3 protein: CASSFNGGTPNSGNTIYF

V gene: TRBV5-8
CDR3 protein: CASSLTGLEDYGYTF

V gene: TRBV4-1
CDR3 protein: CASSQDPAAYEQYF

V gene: TRBV28
CDR3 protein: CASSFLGQVNTGELFF

V gene: TRBV7-9
CDR3 protein: CASSFSGTGELFF

V gene: TRBV4-1
CDR3 protein: CASSQREGHEQFF

V gene: TRBV11-1
CDR3 protein: CASSPDGRQETQYF

V gene: TRBV30
CDR3 protein: CAWRNHLTGLGNTIYF

V gene: TRBV18
CDR3 protein: CASSPGGLDTIYF

V gene: TRBV7-6
CDR3 protein: CASSLVPGGNTEAFF

V gene: TRBV6-1
CDR3 protein: CASRAASGRRYEQYF

V gene: TRBV18
CDR3 protein: CASSPRISGAYEQYF

V gene: TRBV9
CDR3 protein: CASSLREKSYNEQFF

V gene: TRBV14
CDR3 protein: CASSQARGPLDEQYF

V gene: TRBV11-2
CDR3 protein: CASSLDLASGSEQFF